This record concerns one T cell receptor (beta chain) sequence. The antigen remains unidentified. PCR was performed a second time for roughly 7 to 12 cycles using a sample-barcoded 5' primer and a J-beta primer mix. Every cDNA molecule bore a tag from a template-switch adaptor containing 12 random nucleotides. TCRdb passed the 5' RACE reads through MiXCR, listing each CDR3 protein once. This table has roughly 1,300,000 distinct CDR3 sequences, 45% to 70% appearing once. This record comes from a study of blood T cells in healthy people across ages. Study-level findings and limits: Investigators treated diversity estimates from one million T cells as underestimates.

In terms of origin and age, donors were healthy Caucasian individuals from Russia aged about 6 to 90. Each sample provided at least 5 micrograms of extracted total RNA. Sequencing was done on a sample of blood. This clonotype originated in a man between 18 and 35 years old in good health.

For the CDR3, the DNA is TGTGCCAGCAGTCTACGACAGGGAGGGTTCAATGAGCAGTTCTTC. Its protein product is CASSLRQGGFNEQFF. V is TRBV27 and J is TRBJ2-1; the D gene could be TRBD1 or TRBD2 (7 bases each). Germline values: CDR1 MNHEY, CDR2 SMNVEV (reference sequence). Trimming took off 5 bases at V and 6 bases at J, with 17 bases between the two ends. This CDR3 spans 15 amino acids.